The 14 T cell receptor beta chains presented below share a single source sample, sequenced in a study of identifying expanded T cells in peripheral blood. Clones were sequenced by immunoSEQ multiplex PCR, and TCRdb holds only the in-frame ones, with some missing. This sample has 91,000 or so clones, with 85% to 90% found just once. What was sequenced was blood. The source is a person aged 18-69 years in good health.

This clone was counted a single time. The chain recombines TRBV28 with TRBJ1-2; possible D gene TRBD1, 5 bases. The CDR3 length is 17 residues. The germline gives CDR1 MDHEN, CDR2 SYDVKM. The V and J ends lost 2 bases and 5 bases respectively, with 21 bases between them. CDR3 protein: CASSLLIGAGGGYGYTF. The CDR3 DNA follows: TGTGCCAGCAGTTTACTTATCGGGGCAGGTGGGGGATATGGCTACACCTTC.

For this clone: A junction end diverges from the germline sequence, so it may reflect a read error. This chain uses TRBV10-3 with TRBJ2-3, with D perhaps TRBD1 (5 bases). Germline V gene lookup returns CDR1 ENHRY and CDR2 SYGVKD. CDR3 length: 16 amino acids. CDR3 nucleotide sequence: TGTGCCCTCAGGAGTGGTGACAGCGCCGGTGGAAATACGCAGTATTTT. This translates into CALRSGDSAGGNTQYF.

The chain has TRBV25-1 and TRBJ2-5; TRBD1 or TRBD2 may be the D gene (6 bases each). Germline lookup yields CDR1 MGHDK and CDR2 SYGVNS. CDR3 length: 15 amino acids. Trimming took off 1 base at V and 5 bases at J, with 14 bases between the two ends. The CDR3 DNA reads TGTGCCAGCAGTGAATTAAGGGGGGAGGTTGAGACCCAGTACTTC. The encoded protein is CASSELRGEVETQYF.

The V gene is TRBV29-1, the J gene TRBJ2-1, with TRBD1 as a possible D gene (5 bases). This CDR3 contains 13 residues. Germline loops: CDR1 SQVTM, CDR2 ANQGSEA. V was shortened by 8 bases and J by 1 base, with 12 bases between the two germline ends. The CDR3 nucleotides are TGCAGCTCTCAGGGCTTATCCTACAATGAGCAGTTCTTC. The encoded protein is CSSQGLSYNEQFF.

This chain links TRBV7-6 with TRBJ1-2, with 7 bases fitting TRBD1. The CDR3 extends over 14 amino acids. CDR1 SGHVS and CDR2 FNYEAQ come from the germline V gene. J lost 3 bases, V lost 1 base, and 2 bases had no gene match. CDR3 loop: CASSLGQGHYGYTF. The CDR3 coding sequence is TGTGCCAGCAGCTTAGGACAGGGACACTATGGCTACACCTTC. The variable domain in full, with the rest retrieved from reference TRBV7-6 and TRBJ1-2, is GAGVSQSPRYKVTKRGQDVALRCDPISGHVSLYWYRQALGQGPEFLTYFNYEAQQDKSGLPNDRFSAERPEGSISTLTIQRTEQRDSAMYRCASSLGQGHYGYTFGSGTRLTVV.

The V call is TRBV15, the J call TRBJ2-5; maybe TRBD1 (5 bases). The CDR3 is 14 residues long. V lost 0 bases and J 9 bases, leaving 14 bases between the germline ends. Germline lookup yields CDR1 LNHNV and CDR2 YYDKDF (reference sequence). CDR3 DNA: TGTGCCACCAGCAGAGATGGGGCCAGGCAAGCCCAGTACTTC. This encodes CATSRDGARQAQYF.

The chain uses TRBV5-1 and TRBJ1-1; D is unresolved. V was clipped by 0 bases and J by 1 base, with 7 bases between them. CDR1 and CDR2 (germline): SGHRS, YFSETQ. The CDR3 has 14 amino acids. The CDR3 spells CASSLDHPNTEAFF. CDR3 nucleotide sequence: TGCGCCAGCAGCTTGGATCACCCGAACACTGAAGCTTTCTTT. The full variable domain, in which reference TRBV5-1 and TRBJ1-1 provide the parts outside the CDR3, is KAGVTQTPRYLIKTRGQQVTLSCSPISGHRSVSWYQQTPGQGLQFLFEYFSETQRNKGNFPGRFSGRQFSNSRSEMNVSTLELGDSALYLCASSLDHPNTEAFFGQGTRLTVV.

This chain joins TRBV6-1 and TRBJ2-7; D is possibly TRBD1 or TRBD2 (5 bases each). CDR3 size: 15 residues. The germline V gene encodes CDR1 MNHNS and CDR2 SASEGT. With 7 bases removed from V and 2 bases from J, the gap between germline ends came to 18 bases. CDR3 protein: CASNPGSLVTYEQYF. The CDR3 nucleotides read TGTGCCAGCAACCCAGGGAGCCTCGTTACCTACGAGCAGTACTTC.

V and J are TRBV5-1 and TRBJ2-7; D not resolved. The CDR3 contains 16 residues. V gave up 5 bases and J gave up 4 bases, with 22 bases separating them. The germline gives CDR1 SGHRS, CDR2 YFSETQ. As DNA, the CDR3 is TGCGCCAGCAGACTTACCCCCGTCGGCCTTCCTTACGAGCAGTACTTC. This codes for CASRLTPVGLPYEQYF.

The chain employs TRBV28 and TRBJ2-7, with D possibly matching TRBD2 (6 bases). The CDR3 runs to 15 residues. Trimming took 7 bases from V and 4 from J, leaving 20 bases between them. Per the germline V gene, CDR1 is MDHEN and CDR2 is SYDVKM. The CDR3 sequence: CASTLPGLTIYEQYF. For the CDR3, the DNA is TGTGCCAGCACATTACCGGGACTGACGATTTACGAGCAGTACTTC.

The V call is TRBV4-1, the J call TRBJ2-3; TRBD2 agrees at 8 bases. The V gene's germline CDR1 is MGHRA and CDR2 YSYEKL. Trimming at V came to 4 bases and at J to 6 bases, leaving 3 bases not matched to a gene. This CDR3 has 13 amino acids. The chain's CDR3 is CASSPAGVDTQYF. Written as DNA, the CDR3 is TGCGCCAGCAGCCCAGCGGGAGTGGATACGCAGTATTTT.

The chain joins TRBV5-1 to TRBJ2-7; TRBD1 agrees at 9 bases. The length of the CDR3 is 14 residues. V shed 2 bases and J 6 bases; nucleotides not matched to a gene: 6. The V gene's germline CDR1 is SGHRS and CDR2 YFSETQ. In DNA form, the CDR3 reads TGCGCCAGCAGCTTCAGTACAGGGGGCGTCGAGCAGTACTTC. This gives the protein CASSFSTGGVEQYF.

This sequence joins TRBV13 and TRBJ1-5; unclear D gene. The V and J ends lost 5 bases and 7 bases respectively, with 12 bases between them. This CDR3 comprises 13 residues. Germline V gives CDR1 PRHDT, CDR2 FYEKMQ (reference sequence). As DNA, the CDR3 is TGTGCCAGCAGCATGGGGAGTGGACAGCCCCAGCATTTT. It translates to CASSMGSGQPQHF.

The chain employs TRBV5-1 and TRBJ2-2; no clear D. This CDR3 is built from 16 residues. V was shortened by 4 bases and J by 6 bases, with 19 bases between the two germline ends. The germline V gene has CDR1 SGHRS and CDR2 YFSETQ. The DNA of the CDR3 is TGCGCCAGCAGCACCCCTCAGGTGGTGCGCGCCGGGGAGCTGTTTTTT. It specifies CASSTPQVVRAGELFF.